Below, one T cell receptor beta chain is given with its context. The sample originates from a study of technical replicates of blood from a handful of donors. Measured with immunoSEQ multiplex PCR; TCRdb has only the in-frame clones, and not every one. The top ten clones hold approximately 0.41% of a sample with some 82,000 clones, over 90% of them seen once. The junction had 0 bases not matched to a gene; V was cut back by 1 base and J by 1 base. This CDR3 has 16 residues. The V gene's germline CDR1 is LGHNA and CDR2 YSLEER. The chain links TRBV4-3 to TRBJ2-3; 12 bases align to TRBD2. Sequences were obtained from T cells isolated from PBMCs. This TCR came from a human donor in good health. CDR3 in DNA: TGCGCCAGCAGCCAAGGACTAGCGGGAGGCACAGATACGCAGTATTTT. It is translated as CASSQGLAGGTDTQYF.